This T cell receptor (beta chain) was identified in a study of T-cell reconstitution after alpha-beta-depleted transplantation in children. The CDR3 is 15 amino acids. Trimming took 0 bases from V and 1 from J, leaving 9 bases between them. Germline V gene data show CDR1 as SGHAT and CDR2 as FQNNGV. This clonotype was recorded a few times. Unique molecular identifiers were built into the TCRbeta library. TCRdb passed the PCR reads through MiXCR, listing each CDR3 protein once. In the table there are roughly 500,000 distinct CDR3 sequences, 32% of which are singletons. The sequencing used PBMCs from the stem cell graft donor, collected from the stem cell graft. The chain recombines TRBV11-2 with TRBJ2-5; no clear D. The TCR comes from a human donor who donated a stem cell graft to a child with aplastic anemia. The DNA of the CDR3 is TGTGCCAGCAGCTTAGATAACGGAAGCCAAGAGACCCAGTACTTC. This gives the protein CASSLDNGSQETQYF.